These 2 T cell receptor beta chains were sequenced from one sample in a study of cytomegalovirus exposure and HLA in healthy donors. The PCR used 60 Vbeta and 13 Jbeta primers. Sequencing used immunoSEQ multiplex PCR; TCRdb keeps in-frame clones, though not all of them. The sample shows about 200,000 clones, roughly 80% of them seen only once. Sample: PBMCs. These receptors all come from a woman in her 30s in good health and CMV-seronegative.

The chain links TRBV9 to TRBJ2-2; TRBD1 matches 7 bases. CDR1 is SGDLS, CDR2 YYNGEE, per germline. V shed 2 bases and J 4 bases; nucleotides not matched to a gene: 5. The CDR3 has 15 residues. Here the CDR3 reads CASSVGQSSTGELFF. CDR3 nucleotides: TGTGCCAGCAGCGTGGGACAGTCGAGCACCGGGGAGCTGTTTTTT.

This chain links TRBV5-1 with TRBJ1-4; 9 nucleotides agree with TRBD1. Trimming cost V 5 bases and J 7 bases; bases outside gene matches: 12. Germline loops: CDR1 SGHRS, CDR2 YFSETQ. The CDR3 runs 16 residues. The CDR3 DNA follows: TGCGCCAGCAGTTTCGACGTCGGGACAGGGTTTGAAAAACTGTTTTTT. Protein: CASSFDVGTGFEKLFF.